Listed below are T cell receptor beta chains from one sample, sequenced in a study of Graves' ophthalmopathy and Graves' hyperthyroidism. TCRdb reprocessed the multiplex PCR reads with MiXCR, giving one entry per CDR3 protein. The sample includes over 500,000 distinct CDR3 sequences, 20% to 25% of them seen just once. Sample: peripheral blood. The receptors were gathered from a woman between 18 and 29 years old with stable Graves' hyperthyroidism. Some clones in this sample may be carry-over from other donors' samples. The CDR3 runs from the conserved cysteine through the conserved F or W. Fields, in order: D gene, clone size, J gene, V gene, CDR3 DNA, CDR3 protein. A D gene is named only where the DNA matches it firmly. The size of a clone is reported for some rows only, either as once, few or many, or as a class for expanded clones.

TRBD1 NA TRBJ1-1 TRBV24-1 TGTGCCACCAGTGCTGGACAGGGGGGAACTGAAGCTTTCTTT CATSAGQGGTEAFF
NA NA TRBJ1-1 TRBV19 TGTGCCAGTAGTATGGTTTGGGGTGAGAACACTGAAGCTTTCTTT CASSMVWGENTEAFF
TRBD1 many TRBJ2-7 TRBV6-5 TGTGCCAGCAGTTACTCATTCCGGGACAGGGTTTACGAGCAGTACTTC CASSYSFRDRVYEQYF
NA NA TRBJ2-4 TRBV5-1 TGCGCCAGCAGCTTGGGAGGGCCAAGAAACATTCAGTACTTC CASSLGGPRNIQYF
NA many TRBJ1-2 TRBV5-1 TGCGCCAGCAGCTTGGAGGCAGTTCCTCCTGGCTACACCTTC CASSLEAVPPGYTF
NA NA TRBJ1-5 TRBV27 TGTGCCAGCAGTGCCCGGGGAGGTAGGGGCAATCAGCCCCAGCATTTT CASSARGGRGNQPQHF
NA few TRBJ1-3 TRBV18 TGTGCCAGCTCCTCACTTCGGAGCCGCCGAAACACCATATATTTT CASSSLRSRRNTIYF
NA many TRBJ1-2 TRBV29-1 TGCAGCGTTGAAGGCCCCCATGGCTACACCTTC CSVEGPHGYTF
TRBD1 few TRBJ1-1 TRBV6-1 TGTGCCAGCACTCGAATCGGGGACAGGGTCACTGAAGCTTTCTTT CASTRIGDRVTEAFF
NA NA TRBJ1-1 TRBV9 TGTGCCAGCAGCGTCCTAGTGAGGGGCGAAGGTACTGAAGCTTTCTTT CASSVLVRGEGTEAFF
TRBD1 NA TRBJ1-5 TRBV6-1 TGTGCCAGCAGGCCAGGGGGCTACGGTCAGCCCCAGCATTTT CASRPGGYGQPQHF
TRBD1 many TRBJ1-2 TRBV5-1 TGCGCCAGCAGCGCTCAGGGGGCGCCCTCGGCTGGGGGCTACACCTTC CASSAQGAPSAGGYTF
NA many TRBJ1-1 TRBV20-1 TGCAGTGCTAGAGATTGGTCGGATACTGAAGCTTTCTTT CSARDWSDTEAFF
NA many TRBJ2-7 TRBV7-2 TGTGCCAGCAGCAGAGAGCAGGGACCCTACGAGCAGTACTTC CASSREQGPYEQYF
NA NA TRBJ1-5 TRBV7-8 TGTGCCAGCAGCTTAGAGGAACAACAGCCCCAGCATTTT CASSLEEQQPQHF
TRBD1 many TRBJ2-4 TRBV5-6 TGTGCCAGCAGCCCCTCCGGGACAGTAAACATTAAGTACTTC CASSPSGTVNIKYF
NA few TRBJ2-7 TRBV5-1 TGCGCCAGCAGCCAAGGGACCGCTTCTGAGCAGTACTTC CASSQGTASEQYF
TRBD1 NA TRBJ1-1 TRBV10-3 TGTGCCATCAGTCCTTCTACAGGGGTGAACACTGAAGCTTTCTTT CAISPSTGVNTEAFF
NA NA TRBJ1-1 TRBV28 TGTGCCAGCAGTTTAACGGCGGGAGGGACTGAAGCTTTCTTT CASSLTAGGTEAFF
NA NA TRBJ2-4 TRBV29-1 TGCAGCGTTGGAGGCTTGGGGCACATTCAGTACTTC CSVGGLGHIQYF
NA NA TRBJ1-2 TRBV6-1 TGTGCCAGCAGTCCTCCGACAGACAGCTATGGCTACACCTTC CASSPPTDSYGYTF
NA many TRBJ1-1 TRBV5-1 TGCGCCAGCAGCTCGGCCCTGGGACAGAACACTGAAGCTTTCTTT CASSSALGQNTEAFF
TRBD2 few TRBJ2-5 TRBV7-2 TGTGCCAGCAGCCGGCAGCGGGGGGGGTATCAAGAGACCCAGTACTTC CASSRQRGGYQETQYF
TRBD2 NA TRBJ2-5 TRBV28 TGTGCCAGCAGTCGGGTCGCTAGCGGGGACTTATCGTTTCTAGGGACCCAGTACTTC CASSRVASGDLSFLGTQYF
NA many TRBJ1-6 TRBV19 TGTGCCAGTAGTCACATTATCGAGGGCATCAACACCCTCCACTTT CASSHIIEGINTLHF
TRBD2 NA TRBJ2-2 TRBV9 TGTGCCAGCAGCCTCGGCCTAGCGGGGACTACACAGACCGGGGAGCTGTTTTTT CASSLGLAGTTQTGELFF
NA many TRBJ1-1 TRBV11-2 TGTGCCAGCACCCCGGACGGGTCGGGGACTGAAGCTTTCTTT CASTPDGSGTEAFF
NA many TRBJ1-1 TRBV25-1 TGTGCCAGCAGTCCAGGGTCCTGGGGAACTGAAGCTTTCTTT CASSPGSWGTEAFF
NA NA TRBJ2-7 TRBV20-1 TGCAGTGCCTCGACAGCGGGCGCTTACGATCAGTACTTC CSASTAGAYDQYF